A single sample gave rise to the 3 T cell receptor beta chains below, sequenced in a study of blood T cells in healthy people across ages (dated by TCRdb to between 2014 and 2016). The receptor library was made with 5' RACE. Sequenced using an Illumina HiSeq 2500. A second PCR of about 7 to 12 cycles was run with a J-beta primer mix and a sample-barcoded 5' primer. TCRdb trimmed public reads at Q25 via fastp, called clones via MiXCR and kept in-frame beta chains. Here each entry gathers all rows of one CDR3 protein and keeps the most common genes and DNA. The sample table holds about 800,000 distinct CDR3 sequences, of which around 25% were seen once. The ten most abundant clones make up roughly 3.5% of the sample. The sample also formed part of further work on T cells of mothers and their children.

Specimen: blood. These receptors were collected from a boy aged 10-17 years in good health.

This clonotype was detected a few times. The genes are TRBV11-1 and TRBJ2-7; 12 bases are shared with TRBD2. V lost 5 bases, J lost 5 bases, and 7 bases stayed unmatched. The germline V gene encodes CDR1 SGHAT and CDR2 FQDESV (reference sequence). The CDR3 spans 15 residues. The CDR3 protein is CASSRRLAGADEQYF. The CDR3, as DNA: TGTGCCAGCAGCCGAAGACTAGCGGGAGCCGACGAGCAGTACTTC.

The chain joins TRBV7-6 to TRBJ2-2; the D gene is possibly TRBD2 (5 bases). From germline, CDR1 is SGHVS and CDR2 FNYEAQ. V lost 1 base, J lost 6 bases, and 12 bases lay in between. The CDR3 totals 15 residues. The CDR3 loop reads CASSLVLAPAGELFF. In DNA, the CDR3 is TGTGCCAGCAGCTTAGTGTTAGCGCCCGCCGGGGAGCTGTTTTTT. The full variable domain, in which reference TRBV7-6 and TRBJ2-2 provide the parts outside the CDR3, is GAGVSQSPRYKVTKRGQDVALRCDPISGHVSLYWYRQALGQGPEFLTYFNYEAQQDKSGLPNDRFSAERPEGSISTLTIQRTEQRDSAMYRCASSLVLAPAGELFFGEGSRLTVL.

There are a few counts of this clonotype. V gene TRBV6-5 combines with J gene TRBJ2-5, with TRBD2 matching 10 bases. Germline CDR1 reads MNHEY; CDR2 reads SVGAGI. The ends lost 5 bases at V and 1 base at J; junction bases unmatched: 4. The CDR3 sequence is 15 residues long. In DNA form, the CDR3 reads TGTGCCAGCAGTAGCGGGGGGGGTATCCAAGAGACCCAGTACTTC. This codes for CASSSGGGIQETQYF.